This record covers a single T cell receptor beta chain. Its antigen is not known. A sort by CD45RO/CCR7/CD25/CD127/CD95/CD27 yielded CD4+ naive, central memory, regulatory and stem cell-like memory cells. Sort purity for all populations was recorded as exceeding 98%. The data are from a study of beta chain features in type 1 diabetes. CDR1 is GTSNPN, CDR2 SVGIG, per germline (reference sequence). The V and J ends lost 2 bases and 1 base respectively, with 14 bases between them. The CDR3 spans 15 residues. Investigators reverse transcribed all isolated RNA, so they sequenced expressed TCRB transcripts. Assay: immunoSEQ multiplex PCR; the TCRdb copy retains only in-frame clones and omits some. Of 350,000 to 450,000 clones in the sample, about 15% were seen once. Study-level results: All four CD4+ subsets of Type 1 diabetes patients contained TCRB CDR3s that were moderately but significantly shorter. A greater similarity of naive, central memory and Treg TCRB repertoires was seen among patients than among healthy donors.

The chain couples TRBV30 to TRBJ2-5; maybe TRBD2 (7 bases). Sequenced sample: naive CD4+ T cells from blood. The receptor was derived from a woman in her late teens or twenties in good health. This chain's CDR3 is CAWSWGAGAQETQYF. DNA of the CDR3: TGTGCCTGGAGTTGGGGGGCGGGGGCCCAAGAGACCCAGTACTTC.